The present T cell receptor (beta chain) was sequenced within a study of T cell responses to AZD1222 COVID-19 vaccine. Study as a whole: Samples with a second dose at about 4 or about 12 weeks were pooled together. Study findings and constraints: Sampling that yielded the repertoires occurred only after the peak T cell response. Per reports, nearly half of all spike-specific TCRs target regions that are unmutated in variants. Most donors were white British, females outnumbered males, and clonal diversity was possibly underestimated.

This clone turned up a few times. Its target is not known. This CDR3 region has 16 residues. Germline V gives CDR1 SGHNT, CDR2 YYREEE (reference sequence). Unmatched junction bases numbered 8, after V lost 3 bases and J lost 5 bases. Measured with immunoSEQ multiplex PCR; TCRdb has only the in-frame clones, and not every one. The sample includes 95,000 to 100,000 clones, 87% of them seen just once. The gene calls are TRBV5-4 and TRBJ2-7, with 13 bases aligning to TRBD2. The source of this sequence is an adult in good health. Sequencing was performed on peripheral blood, taken on day 0 of AZD1222 vaccination. CDR3 in DNA: TGTGCCAGCAGCTCGGGACTAGCGGGAAGCGACAACGAGCAGTACTTC. Translation: CASSSGLAGSDNEQYF.